These 9 T cell receptor beta chains were sequenced from one sample in a study of OX40 agonist ivuxolimab in advanced cancers. Method: immunoSEQ multiplex PCR; TCRdb's copy keeps in-frame clones and lacks some. The sample shows about 70,000 clones, about 91% of them seen only once. Sequencing was performed on CD4+ or CD8+ T cells sorted from blood, taken in a trial of the OX40 agonist ivuxolimab. The receptors come from an adult with an advanced solid tumor such as melanoma, head and neck, liver or kidney cancer.

The chain uses TRBV28 and TRBJ2-1; 10 positions agree with TRBD2. The CDR3 sequence is 18 residues long. Trimming at V came to 1 base and at J to 11 bases, leaving 17 bases not matched to a gene. The germline CDR1 and CDR2 sequences are MDHEN and SYDVKM. CDR3 residues: CASSLSGLGLAAPSQQFF. The CDR3 DNA follows: TGTGCCAGCAGTTTATCGGGGTTAGGACTAGCGGCTCCCTCTCAGCAGTTCTTC. The whole variable domain, remainder taken from reference TRBV28 and TRBJ2-1, is DVKVTQSSRYLVKRTGEKVFLECVQDMDHENMFWYRQDPGLGLRLIYFSYDVKMKEKGDIPEGYSVSREKKERFSLILESASTNQTSMYLCASSLSGLGLAAPSQQFFGPGTRLTVL.

The chain couples TRBV28 to TRBJ2-7; D possibly corresponds to TRBD1 (6 bases). Germline V lookup: CDR1 MDHEN, CDR2 SYDVKM. The length of the CDR3 is 12 residues. V was trimmed by 7 bases and J by 5 bases, leaving 12 bases between them. CDR3 sequence: CASTFQGHEQYF. CDR3 DNA: TGTGCCAGCACCTTTCAGGGGCACGAGCAGTACTTC.

This clone is medium-sized. This chain joins TRBV19 and TRBJ1-5; 9 bases are shared with TRBD1. The germline gives CDR1 LNHDA, CDR2 SQIVND (reference sequence). The CDR3 is 14 amino acids. Trimming at V came to 4 bases and at J to 6 bases, leaving 4 bases not matched to a gene. The CDR3 is CASSTGQGFQPQHF. CDR3 bases: TGTGCCAGTAGTACGGGACAGGGTTTTCAGCCCCAGCATTTT.

V usage is TRBV18 and J usage is TRBJ2-7; D not resolved. V gave up 1 base and J gave up 3 bases, with 4 bases separating them. This CDR3 comprises 12 residues. The germline V gene has CDR1 KGHSH and CDR2 LQKENI. CDR3 DNA sequence: TGTGCCAGCTCACCACGCAGCTACGAGCAGTACTTC. Protein sequence: CASSPRSYEQYF.

This chain uses TRBV5-1 with TRBJ1-3; possibly TRBD1 for D (5 bases). Trimming took 3 bases from V and 0 from J, leaving 13 bases between them. CDR3 length: 16 residues. CDR1 and CDR2 (germline): SGHRS, YFSETQ. CDR3 nucleotides: TGCGCCAGCAGCTCTCAGGGCCCAATCTCTGGAAACACCATATATTTT. It codes for CASSSQGPISGNTIYF.

This chain joins TRBV19 and TRBJ1-6; D is uncertain. Trimming pared 5 bases from V and 0 bases from J, leaving 11 bases between. The CDR3 length is 16 residues. From germline, CDR1 is LNHDA and CDR2 SQIVND (reference sequence). CDR3 in DNA: TGTGCCAGTAGTGTCAGTTTTAGCTCCTATAATTCACCCCTCCACTTT. This sequence encodes CASSVSFSSYNSPLHF.

In this sample, this clone turned up a few times. The chain combines TRBV5-1 with TRBJ1-1, with no clear D. The V and J ends lost 3 bases and 5 bases respectively, with 11 bases between them. Germline CDR1 is SGHRS and CDR2 is YFSETQ. The CDR3 consists of 13 residues. CDR3 in DNA: TGCGCCAGCAGCTGGGGAAGTCGAACTGAAGCTTTCTTT. Translated: CASSWGSRTEAFF.

The CDR3 DNA reads as TGTGCCAGCAGCCAGTCGGTGCGCGAAAAACTGTTTTTT. Translating gives CASSQSVREKLFF. The gene calls are TRBV4-2 and TRBJ1-4; no clear D. From germline, CDR1 is LGHNA and CDR2 YNFKEQ. Trimming took 3 bases from V and 8 from J, leaving 10 bases between them. This CDR3 region has 13 residues.

This chain links TRBV11-2 with TRBJ1-2; no reliable D call. This CDR3 is built from 13 residues. V gave up 5 bases and J gave up 4 bases, with 11 bases separating them. Germline loops: CDR1 SGHAT, CDR2 FQNNGV. This CDR3 is CASSPGTIYGYTF. Written as DNA, the CDR3 is TGTGCCAGCAGCCCGGGAACGATCTATGGCTACACCTTC.